This is a list of T cell receptor beta chains from one sample in a study of Ad26.COV2.S vaccination and SARS-CoV-2 variants. The method was immunoSEQ multiplex PCR; TCRdb's version includes in-frame clones alone and lacks a portion of them. The repertoire holds approximately 340,000 clones, with around 84% as singletons. Here the sequenced sample was peripheral blood, taken in a trial of Ad26.COV2.S vaccine versus placebo. These receptors were taken from a person aged 18-65 years who received the Ad26.COV2.S COVID-19 vaccine or a placebo. CDR3s include the opening cysteine and the closing phenylalanine or tryptophan. A D gene is named only where the DNA matches it firmly.

>TRBJ2-7|TRBD1|TRBV4-3
CASSLVQGASHEQYF
TGCGCCAGCAGCCTTGTTCAGGGGGCCTCCCACGAGCAGTACTTC
>TRBJ1-2|-|TRBV6-1
CASSVFLLGVRWAPKGGYTF
TGTGCCAGCAGTGTATTTCTTCTAGGGGTTAGGTGGGCCCCTAAGGGGGGCTACACCTTC
>TRBJ2-3|TRBD2|TRBV5-1
CASSFLGLAGGDTQYF
TGCGCCAGCAGCTTTTTGGGACTAGCGGGAGGGGATACGCAGTATTTT
>TRBJ2-7|TRBD2|TRBV9
CASSVDSGGSYEQYF
TGTGCCAGCAGCGTAGACAGCGGGGGCAGTTACGAGCAGTACTTC
>TRBJ2-7|-|TRBV28
CASSLVGVYEQYF
TGTGCCAGCAGTTTAGTTGGGGTCTACGAGCAGTACTTC
>TRBJ2-3|-|TRBV3-1/TRBV3-2
CASSQVYSPGDTQYF
TGTGCCAGCAGCCAAGTCTATTCGCCGGGAGATACGCAGTATTTT
>TRBJ2-1|-|TRBV21-1
CASSKSYREDLTYNEQFF
TGTGCCAGCAGCAAATCATATCGTGAGGACTTGACCTACAATGAGCAGTTCTTC
>TRBJ1-6|TRBD1|TRBV19
CASSILTGTGDSPLHF
TGTGCCAGTAGTATCCTTACCGGGACAGGTGATTCACCCCTCCACTTT
>TRBJ1-2|TRBD1|TRBV9
CASSVGQGGYGYTF
TGTGCCAGCAGCGTAGGGCAGGGGGGCTATGGCTACACCTTC
>TRBJ2-3|-|TRBV13
CASSPGSTDTQYF
TGTGCCAGCAGCCCGGGTAGCACAGATACGCAGTATTTT
>TRBJ2-1|-|TRBV27
CASRFSGYNEQFF
TGTGCCAGCAGGTTTTCGGGTTACAATGAGCAGTTCTTC